The clone carrying this T cell receptor beta chain has only one observation. Some clones are missing from TCRdb's copy, which holds only in-frame ones; the method was immunoSEQ multiplex PCR. The sample records fewer than 3 million clones, around 92% being singletons. The data derive from a study of shared clonotypes between healthy human individuals. The sequencing input was naive CD4+ T cells from PBMCs. Described subset: CD45RA+ positively selected. The clonotype was recovered from a man between 18 and 29 years old in good health. Some clones in this sample may be carry-over from other donors' samples.

DNA of the CDR3: TGTGCCAGGGCCGAGCGGAGGGCCACTGAAGCTTTCTTT. Translation: CARAERRATEAFF. The chain is built from TRBV2 and TRBJ1-1, with D unclear. The V gene lost 9 bases and the J gene lost 4 bases, with 15 bases spanning the gap. Germline CDR1 is SNHLY and CDR2 is FYNNEI. The CDR3 runs to 13 residues.